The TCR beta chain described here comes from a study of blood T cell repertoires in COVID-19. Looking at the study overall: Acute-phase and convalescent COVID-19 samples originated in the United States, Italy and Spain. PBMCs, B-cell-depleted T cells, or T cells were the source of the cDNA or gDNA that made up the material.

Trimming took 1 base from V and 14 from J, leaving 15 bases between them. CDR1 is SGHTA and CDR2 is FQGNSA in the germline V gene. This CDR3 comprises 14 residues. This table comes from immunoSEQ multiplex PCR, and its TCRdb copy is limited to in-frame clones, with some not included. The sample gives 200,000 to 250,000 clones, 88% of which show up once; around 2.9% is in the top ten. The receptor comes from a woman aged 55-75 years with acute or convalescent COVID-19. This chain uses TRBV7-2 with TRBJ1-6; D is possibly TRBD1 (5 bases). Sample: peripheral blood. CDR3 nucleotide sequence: TGTGCCAGCAGCTTAGGGGCGGGACCCTCGGCCCTCCACTTT. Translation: CASSLGAGPSALHF.